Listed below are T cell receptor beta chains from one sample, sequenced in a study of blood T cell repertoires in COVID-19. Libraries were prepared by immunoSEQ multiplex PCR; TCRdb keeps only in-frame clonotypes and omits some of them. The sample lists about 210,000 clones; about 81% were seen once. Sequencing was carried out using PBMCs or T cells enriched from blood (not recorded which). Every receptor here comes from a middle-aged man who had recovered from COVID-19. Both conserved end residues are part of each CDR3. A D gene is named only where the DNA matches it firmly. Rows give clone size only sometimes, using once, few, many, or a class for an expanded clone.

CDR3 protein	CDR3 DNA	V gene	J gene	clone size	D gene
CASSLTSGSTDTQYF	TGCGCCAGCAGCTTGACTAGCGGGTCCACAGATACGCAGTATTTT	TRBV5-1	TRBJ2-3	NA	TRBD2
CATSDFGQASGQYF	TGTGCCACCAGTGATTTCGGACAGGCCTCCGGGCAGTACTTC	TRBV24-1	TRBJ2-7	NA	TRBD1
CASSGGNRVGVYGYTF	TGTGCCAGCAGTGGGGGAAACAGGGTCGGGGTCTATGGCTACACCTTC	TRBV6-1	TRBJ1-2	NA	NA
CASSFFGRTYNEQFF	TGTGCCAGCAGCTTTTTCGGGAGGACCTACAATGAGCAGTTCTTC	TRBV11-2	TRBJ2-1	NA	TRBD2
CASSSRVVGGVTEAFF	TGTGCCAGCAGTTCTAGAGTGGTAGGGGGAGTGACTGAAGCTTTCTTT	TRBV27	TRBJ1-1	NA	NA
CASSLPGTSGGPYF	TGTGCCAGCAGCCTTCCCGGGACTAGCGGGGGGCCGTACTTC	TRBV3-1/TRBV3-2	TRBJ2-5	NA	TRBD2
CASRNTGTYGYTF	TGTGCCAGTAGAAATACAGGGACCTATGGCTACACCTTC	TRBV19	TRBJ1-2	NA	NA
CSGRGQSQETQYF	TGCAGCGGCCGGGGACAGTCTCAAGAGACCCAGTACTTC	TRBV29-1	TRBJ2-5	NA	TRBD1
CASSHRRENTEAFF	TGTGCCAGCAGCCATAGGAGGGAGAACACTGAAGCTTTCTTT	TRBV3-1/TRBV3-2	TRBJ1-1	NA	NA
CASSPLAADNEQFF	TGTGCCAGCAGCCCACTAGCGGCCGACAATGAGCAGTTCTTC	TRBV4-2	TRBJ2-1	NA	TRBD2
CATSESKQGTEAFF	TGTGCCACCAGTGAATCTAAACAGGGCACTGAAGCTTTCTTT	TRBV24-1	TRBJ1-1	once	NA